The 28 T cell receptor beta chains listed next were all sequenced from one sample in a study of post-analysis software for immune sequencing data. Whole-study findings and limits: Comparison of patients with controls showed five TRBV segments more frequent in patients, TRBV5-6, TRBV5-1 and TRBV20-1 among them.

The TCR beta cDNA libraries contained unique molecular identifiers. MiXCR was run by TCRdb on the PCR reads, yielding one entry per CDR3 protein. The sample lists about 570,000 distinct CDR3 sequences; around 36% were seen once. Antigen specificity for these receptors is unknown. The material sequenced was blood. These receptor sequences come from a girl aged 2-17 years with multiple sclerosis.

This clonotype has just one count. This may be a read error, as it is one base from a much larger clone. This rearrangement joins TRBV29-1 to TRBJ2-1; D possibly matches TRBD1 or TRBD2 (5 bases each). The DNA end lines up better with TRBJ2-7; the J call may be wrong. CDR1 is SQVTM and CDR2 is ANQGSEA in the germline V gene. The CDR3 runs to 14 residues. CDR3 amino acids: CSVGPGSSYNEQYF. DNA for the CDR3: TGCAGCGTTGGCCCAGGGAGCTCCTACAATGAGCAGTACTTC.

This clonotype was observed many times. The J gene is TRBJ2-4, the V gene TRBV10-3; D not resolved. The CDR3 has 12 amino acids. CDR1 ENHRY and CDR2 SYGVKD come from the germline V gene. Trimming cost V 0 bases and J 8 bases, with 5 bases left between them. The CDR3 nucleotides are TGTGCCATCAGTGAGTCGACCGACATTCAGTACTTC. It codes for CAISESTDIQYF.

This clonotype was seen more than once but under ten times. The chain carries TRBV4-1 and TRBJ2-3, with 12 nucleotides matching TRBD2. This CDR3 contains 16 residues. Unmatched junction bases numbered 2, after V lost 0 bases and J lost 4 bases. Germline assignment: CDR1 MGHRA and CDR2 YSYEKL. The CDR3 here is CASSQETSGGADTQYF. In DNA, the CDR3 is TGCGCCAGCAGCCAAGAGACTAGCGGGGGTGCAGATACGCAGTATTTT.

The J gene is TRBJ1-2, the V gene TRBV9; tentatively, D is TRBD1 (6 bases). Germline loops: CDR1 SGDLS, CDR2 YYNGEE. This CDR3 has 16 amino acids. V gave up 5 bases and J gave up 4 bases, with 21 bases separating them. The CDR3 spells CASSSPGGAGVYGYTF. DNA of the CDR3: TGTGCCAGCAGTAGCCCTGGGGGCGCAGGGGTCTATGGCTACACCTTC.

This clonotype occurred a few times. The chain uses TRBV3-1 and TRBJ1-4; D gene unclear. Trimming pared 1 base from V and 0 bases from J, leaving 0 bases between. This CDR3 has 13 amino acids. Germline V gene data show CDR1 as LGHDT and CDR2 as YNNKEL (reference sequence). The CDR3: CASSQATNEKLFF. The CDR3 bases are TGTGCCAGCAGCCAAGCAACTAATGAAAAACTGTTTTTT.

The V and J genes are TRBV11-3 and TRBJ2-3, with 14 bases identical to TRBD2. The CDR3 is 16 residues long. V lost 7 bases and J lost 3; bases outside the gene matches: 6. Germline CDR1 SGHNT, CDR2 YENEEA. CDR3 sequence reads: CASNSGTSGGTDTQYF. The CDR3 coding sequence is TGTGCCAGCAACTCGGGGACTAGCGGGGGAACAGATACGCAGTATTTT.

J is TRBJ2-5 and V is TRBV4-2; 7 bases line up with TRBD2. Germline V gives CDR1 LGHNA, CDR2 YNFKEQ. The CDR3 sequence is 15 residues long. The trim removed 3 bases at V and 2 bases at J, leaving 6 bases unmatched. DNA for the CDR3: TGTGCCAGCAGCCAGGTCACGGGAGGACAAGAGACCCAGTACTTC. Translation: CASSQVTGGQETQYF.

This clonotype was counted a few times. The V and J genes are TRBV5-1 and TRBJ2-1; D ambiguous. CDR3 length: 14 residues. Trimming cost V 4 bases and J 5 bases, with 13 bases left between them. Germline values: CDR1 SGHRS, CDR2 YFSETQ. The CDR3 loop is CASSQDAGNNEQFF. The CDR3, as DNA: TGCGCCAGCAGCCAGGACGCAGGAAACAATGAGCAGTTCTTC.

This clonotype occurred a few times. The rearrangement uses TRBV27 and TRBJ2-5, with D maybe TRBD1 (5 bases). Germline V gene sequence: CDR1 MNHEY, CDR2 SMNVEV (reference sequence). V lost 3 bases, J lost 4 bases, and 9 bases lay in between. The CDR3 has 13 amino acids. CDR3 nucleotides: TGTGCCAGCAGTTTTCCCGACAGAGAGACCCAGTACTTC. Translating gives CASSFPDRETQYF.

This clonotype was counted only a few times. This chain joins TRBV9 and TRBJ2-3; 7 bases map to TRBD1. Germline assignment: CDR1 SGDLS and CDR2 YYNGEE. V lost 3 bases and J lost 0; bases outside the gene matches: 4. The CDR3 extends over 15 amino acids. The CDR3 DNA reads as TGTGCCAGCAGCGGAGGGGGCTATAGCACAGATACGCAGTATTTT. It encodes CASSGGGYSTDTQYF.

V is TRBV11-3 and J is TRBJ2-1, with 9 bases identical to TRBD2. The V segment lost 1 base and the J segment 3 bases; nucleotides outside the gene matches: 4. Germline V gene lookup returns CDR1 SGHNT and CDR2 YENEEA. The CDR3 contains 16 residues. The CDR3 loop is CASSLGGRGGYNEQFF. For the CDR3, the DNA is TGTGCCAGCAGCTTAGGTGGGCGGGGGGGCTACAATGAGCAGTTCTTC.

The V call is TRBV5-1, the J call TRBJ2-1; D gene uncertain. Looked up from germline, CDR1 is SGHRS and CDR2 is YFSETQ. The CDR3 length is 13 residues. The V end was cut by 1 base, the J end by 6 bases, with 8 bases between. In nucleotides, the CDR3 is TGCGCCAGCAGCTTGTTCATGGGCAATGAGCAGTTCTTC. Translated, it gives CASSLFMGNEQFF.

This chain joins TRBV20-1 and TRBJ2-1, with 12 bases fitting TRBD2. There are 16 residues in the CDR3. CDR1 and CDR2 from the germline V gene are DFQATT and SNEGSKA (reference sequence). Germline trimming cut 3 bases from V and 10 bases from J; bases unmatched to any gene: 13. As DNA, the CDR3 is TGCAGTGCTAGTCTTGGTGGACTAGCGGGGACCCAAGAGCAGTTCTTC. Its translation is CSASLGGLAGTQEQFF.

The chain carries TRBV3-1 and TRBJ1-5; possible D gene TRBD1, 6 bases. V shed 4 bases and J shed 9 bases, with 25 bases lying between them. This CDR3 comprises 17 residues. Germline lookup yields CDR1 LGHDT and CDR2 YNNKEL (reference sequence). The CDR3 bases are TGTGCCAGCAGCCGCAGCACAGGGTTGGATTCCGATGGGCCCCAGCATTTT. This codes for CASSRSTGLDSDGPQHF. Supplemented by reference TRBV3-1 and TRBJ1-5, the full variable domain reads DTAVSQTPKYLVTQMGNDKSIKCEQNLGHDTMYWYKQDSKKFLKIMFSYNNKELIINETVPNRFSPKSPDKAHLNLHINSLELGDSAVYFCASSRSTGLDSDGPQHFGDGTRLSIL.

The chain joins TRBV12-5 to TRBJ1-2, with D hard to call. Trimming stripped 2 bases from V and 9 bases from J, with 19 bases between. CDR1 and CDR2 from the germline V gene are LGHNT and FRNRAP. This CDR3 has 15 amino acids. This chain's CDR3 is CASGLRGPRQARYTF. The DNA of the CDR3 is TGTGCTAGTGGTTTGCGGGGTCCGCGCCAGGCCCGCTACACCTTC.

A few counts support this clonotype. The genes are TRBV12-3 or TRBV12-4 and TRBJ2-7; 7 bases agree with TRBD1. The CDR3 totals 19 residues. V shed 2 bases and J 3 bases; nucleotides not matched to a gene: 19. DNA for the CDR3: TGTGCCAGCAGTTTAACAATACCAACGACAGGGAGCCTTTACTACGAGCAGTACTTC. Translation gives CASSLTIPTTGSLYYEQYF.

CDR3 region: CASSLNAGANTEAFF. As DNA, the CDR3 is TGTGCCAGCAGCTTAAACGCAGGGGCGAACACTGAAGCTTTCTTT. The chain has TRBV5-4 and TRBJ1-1, with TRBD1 as a possible D gene (6 bases). This CDR3 has 15 residues. Germline assignment: CDR1 SGHNT and CDR2 YYREEE (reference sequence). V was trimmed by 2 bases and J by 1 base, leaving 12 bases between them.

The CDR3 nucleotides are TGCAGCGTCGGGACAGGGGGTTGGGGGGGAAGGATAGATACGCAGTATTTT. Protein sequence: CSVGTGGWGGRIDTQYF. This chain connects TRBV29-1 to TRBJ2-3; the match to TRBD1 covers 11 bases. Germline loops: CDR1 SQVTM, CDR2 ANQGSEA. J lost 5 bases, V lost 6 bases, and 16 bases had no gene match. The CDR3 loop spans 17 amino acids.

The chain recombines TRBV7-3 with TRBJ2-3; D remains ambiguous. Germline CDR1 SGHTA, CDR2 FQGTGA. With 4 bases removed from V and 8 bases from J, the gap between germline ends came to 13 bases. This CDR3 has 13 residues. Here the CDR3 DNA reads TGTGCCAGCAGCTCCAAGATTGGCACTACGCAGTATTTT. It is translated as CASSSKIGTTQYF.

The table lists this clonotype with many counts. The CDR3 DNA reads TGCAGTGCAAGTAGACTAGGCACCTACGAGCAGTACTTC. It is translated as CSASRLGTYEQYF. The rearrangement uses TRBV20-1 and TRBJ2-7, with a possible D match to TRBD2 (6 bases). The CDR3 runs 13 residues. CDR1 and CDR2 (germline): DFQATT, SNEGSKA (reference sequence). Trimming shortened V by 6 bases and J by 2 bases, and 14 bases separated the two germline ends.

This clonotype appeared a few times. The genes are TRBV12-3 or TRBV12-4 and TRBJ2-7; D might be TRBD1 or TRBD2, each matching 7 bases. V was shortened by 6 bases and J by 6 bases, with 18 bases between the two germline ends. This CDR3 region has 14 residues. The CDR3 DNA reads TGTGCCAGCAGCTTGTCAGGGGGGGCGTTCGAGCAGTACTTC. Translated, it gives CASSLSGGAFEQYF.

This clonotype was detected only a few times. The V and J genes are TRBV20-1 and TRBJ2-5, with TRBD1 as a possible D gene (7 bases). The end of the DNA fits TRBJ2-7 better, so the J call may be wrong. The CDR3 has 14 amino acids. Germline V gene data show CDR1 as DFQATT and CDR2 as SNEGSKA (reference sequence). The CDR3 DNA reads TGCAGTGCTAGGAGGCCTCAGGGGGGCTACGAGCAGTACTTC. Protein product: CSARRPQGGYEQYF.

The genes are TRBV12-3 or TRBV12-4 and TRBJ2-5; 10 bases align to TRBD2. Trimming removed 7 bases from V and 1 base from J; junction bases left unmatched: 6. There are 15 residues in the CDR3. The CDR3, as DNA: TGTGCCAGCACCTTTAGCGGGGGGCCCCAAGAGACCCAGTACTTC. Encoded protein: CASTFSGGPQETQYF.

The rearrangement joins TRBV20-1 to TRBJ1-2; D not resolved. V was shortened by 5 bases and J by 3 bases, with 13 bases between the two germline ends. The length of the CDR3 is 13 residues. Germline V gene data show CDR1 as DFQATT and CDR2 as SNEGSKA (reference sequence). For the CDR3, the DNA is TGCAGTGCTCGGACTGAGATTGACTATGGCTACACCTTC. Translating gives CSARTEIDYGYTF.

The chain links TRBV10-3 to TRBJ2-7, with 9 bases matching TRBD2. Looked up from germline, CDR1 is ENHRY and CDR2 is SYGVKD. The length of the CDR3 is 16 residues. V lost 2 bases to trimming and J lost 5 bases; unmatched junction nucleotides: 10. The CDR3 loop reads CAISEQGLAFSDEQYF. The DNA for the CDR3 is TGTGCCATCAGTGAGCAGGGACTAGCTTTCAGCGACGAGCAGTACTTC.

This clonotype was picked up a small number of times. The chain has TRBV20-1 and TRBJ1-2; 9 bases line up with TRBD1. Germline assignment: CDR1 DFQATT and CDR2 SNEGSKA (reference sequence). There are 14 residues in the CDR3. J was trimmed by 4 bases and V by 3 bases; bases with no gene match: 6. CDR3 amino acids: CSASPRTGAYGYTF. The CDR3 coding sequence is TGCAGTGCTAGCCCCCGGACAGGGGCCTATGGCTACACCTTC.

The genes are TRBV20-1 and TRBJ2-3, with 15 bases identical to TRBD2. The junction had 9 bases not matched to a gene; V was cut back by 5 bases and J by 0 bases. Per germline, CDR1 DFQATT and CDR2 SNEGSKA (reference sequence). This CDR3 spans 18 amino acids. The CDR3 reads CSARTSGGGTPSTDTQYF. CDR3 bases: TGCAGTGCTCGGACTAGCGGGGGGGGTACACCTAGCACAGATACGCAGTATTTT.

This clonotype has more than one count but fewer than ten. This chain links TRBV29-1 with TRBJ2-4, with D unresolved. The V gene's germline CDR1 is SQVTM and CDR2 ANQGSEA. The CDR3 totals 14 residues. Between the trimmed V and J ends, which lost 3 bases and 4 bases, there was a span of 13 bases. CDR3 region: CSVEMPDGKNIQYF. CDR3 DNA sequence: TGCAGCGTTGAGATGCCTGACGGTAAAAACATTCAGTACTTC.